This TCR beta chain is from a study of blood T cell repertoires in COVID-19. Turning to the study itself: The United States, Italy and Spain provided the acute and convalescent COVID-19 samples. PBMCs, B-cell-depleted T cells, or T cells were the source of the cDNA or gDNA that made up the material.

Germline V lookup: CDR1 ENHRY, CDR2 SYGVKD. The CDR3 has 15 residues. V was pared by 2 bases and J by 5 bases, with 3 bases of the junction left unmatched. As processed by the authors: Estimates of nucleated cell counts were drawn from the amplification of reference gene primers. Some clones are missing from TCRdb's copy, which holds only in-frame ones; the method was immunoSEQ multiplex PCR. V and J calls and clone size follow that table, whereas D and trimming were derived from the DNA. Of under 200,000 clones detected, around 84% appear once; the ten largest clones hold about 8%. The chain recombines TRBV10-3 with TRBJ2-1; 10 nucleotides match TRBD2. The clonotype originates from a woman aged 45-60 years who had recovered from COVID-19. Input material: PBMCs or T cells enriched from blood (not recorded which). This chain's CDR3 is CAISELLAGDNEQFF. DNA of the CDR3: TGTGCCATCAGTGAGCTGCTAGCGGGAGACAATGAGCAGTTCTTC.